This T cell receptor beta chain was identified in a study of cytomegalovirus exposure and HLA in healthy donors. The PCR ran on 60 Vbeta and 13 Jbeta primers. Assay: immunoSEQ multiplex PCR; the TCRdb copy retains only in-frame clones and omits some. The table shows some 100,000 clones, with roughly three quarters occurring only once. Overall study findings and caveats: Versus the approximately 700-donor mean, an Asian-associated ancestry cluster reportedly showed fewer N-insertions in a later analysis. Among TCR sequences, most were rare, though some public TCRs appeared in many donors.

A note on this clone: Antigen unknown.

Between the trimmed V and J ends, which lost 8 bases and 4 bases, there was a span of 15 bases. The length of the CDR3 is 14 residues. Germline values: CDR1 LNHNV, CDR2 YYDKDF (reference sequence). What was sequenced was PBMCs. The chain carries TRBV15 and TRBJ2-1; no definite D call. The sequence was collected from a male donor in good health and CMV-seropositive. The CDR3 sequence: CATRGPPLYNEQFF. The CDR3 DNA is TGTGCCACCCGAGGTCCTCCGCTATACAATGAGCAGTTCTTC.